This is a list of T cell receptor beta chains from one sample in a study of cytomegalovirus exposure and HLA in healthy donors. TCRdb keeps only in-frame clones here, not all; method: immunoSEQ multiplex PCR. The sample includes 70,000 to 95,000 clones, about 75% of them seen just once. The sample taken for sequencing was PBMCs. All receptors come from a man aged 40-49 years in good health and CMV-seronegative. Each CDR3 is given with its conserved first and last residue. A D gene is named only where the DNA matches it firmly. Clone size appears in some rows only: once, few, many, or a class for an expanded clone.

d_call: -
clone_size: -
v_call: TRBV6-1
j_call: TRBJ1-6
cdr3_aa: CASSEQGRDSPLHF
cdr3_nt: TGTGCCAGCAGTGAGCAGGGTAGGGATTCACCCCTCCACTTT

d_call: -
clone_size: -
v_call: TRBV23-1
j_call: TRBJ1-5
cdr3_aa: CASTRTREGNQPQHF
cdr3_nt: TGCGCCAGCACTAGGACACGCGAGGGCAATCAGCCCCAGCATTTT

d_call: TRBD1
clone_size: -
v_call: TRBV11-2
j_call: TRBJ1-2
cdr3_aa: CASSLTGGDYGYTF
cdr3_nt: TGTGCCAGCAGCCTTACAGGGGGCGACTATGGCTACACCTTC

d_call: TRBD1
clone_size: -
v_call: TRBV5-4
j_call: TRBJ2-3
cdr3_aa: CASSSRQGPLTDTQYF
cdr3_nt: TGTGCCAGCAGCAGTCGACAGGGTCCACTCACAGATACGCAGTATTTT

d_call: -
clone_size: -
v_call: TRBV18
j_call: TRBJ2-2
cdr3_aa: CASSPNARANTGELFF
cdr3_nt: TGTGCCAGCTCACCAAATGCGCGGGCGAACACCGGGGAGCTGTTTTTT

d_call: TRBD1
clone_size: -
v_call: TRBV5-6
j_call: TRBJ1-2
cdr3_aa: CASSFRDRYTF
cdr3_nt: TGTGCCAGCAGCTTTCGGGACAGGTACACCTTC

d_call: -
clone_size: -
v_call: TRBV19
j_call: TRBJ1-2
cdr3_aa: CASIPQIQTGGYTF
cdr3_nt: TGTGCCAGTATCCCTCAAATTCAGACAGGCGGCTACACCTTC

d_call: TRBD1
clone_size: -
v_call: TRBV9
j_call: TRBJ2-1
cdr3_aa: CASSLGQGAGYNEQFF
cdr3_nt: TGTGCCAGCAGCCTAGGACAGGGGGCGGGCTACAATGAGCAGTTCTTC

d_call: -
clone_size: few
v_call: TRBV5-1
j_call: TRBJ1-2
cdr3_aa: CASSGGYLRANYGYTF
cdr3_nt: TGCGCCAGCAGCGGGGGCTATCTAAGGGCTAACTATGGCTACACCTTC

d_call: -
clone_size: -
v_call: TRBV15
j_call: TRBJ1-1
cdr3_aa: CATSSKGGTEAFF
cdr3_nt: TGTGCCACCAGCAGTAAAGGGGGCACTGAAGCTTTCTTT

d_call: -
clone_size: -
v_call: TRBV29-1
j_call: TRBJ1-1
cdr3_aa: CSIEFRGWGMNTEAFF
cdr3_nt: TGCAGCATCGAATTTAGGGGATGGGGAATGAACACTGAAGCTTTCTTT

d_call: TRBD1
clone_size: -
v_call: TRBV29-1
j_call: TRBJ1-3
cdr3_aa: CSVGLGQAGNTIYF
cdr3_nt: TGCAGCGTCGGGCTTGGACAGGCCGGAAACACCATATATTTT

d_call: -
clone_size: -
v_call: TRBV4-1
j_call: TRBJ1-1
cdr3_aa: CASTQVYVLGTTVKTEAFF
cdr3_nt: TGCGCCAGCACCCAAGTGTACGTTTTGGGGACAACGGTGAAGACTGAAGCTTTCTTT

d_call: -
clone_size: -
v_call: TRBV20-1
j_call: TRBJ1-5
cdr3_aa: CSARSGQPQHF
cdr3_nt: TGCAGTGCTAGGAGCGGTCAGCCCCAGCATTTT

d_call: -
clone_size: -
v_call: TRBV6-5
j_call: TRBJ2-1
cdr3_aa: CASSYSDRYRPNEQFF
cdr3_nt: TGTGCCAGCAGTTACTCCGACAGATACAGACCCAATGAGCAGTTCTTC

d_call: -
clone_size: -
v_call: TRBV15
j_call: TRBJ1-5
cdr3_aa: CATSEFPPTGSNQPQHF
cdr3_nt: TGTGCCACCAGCGAGTTCCCTCCGACAGGTAGCAATCAGCCCCAGCATTTT

d_call: -
clone_size: -
v_call: TRBV10-1
j_call: TRBJ2-3
cdr3_aa: CASSPTRGTDTQYF
cdr3_nt: TGCGCCAGCAGTCCTACACGAGGGACAGATACGCAGTATTTT

d_call: -
clone_size: -
v_call: TRBV29-1
j_call: TRBJ1-2
cdr3_aa: CSAVRDQGYGYTF
cdr3_nt: TGCAGCGCCGTTCGGGATCAGGGGTATGGCTACACCTTC

d_call: TRBD1
clone_size: once
v_call: TRBV6-4
j_call: TRBJ1-2
cdr3_aa: CASLQGAWYGYTF
cdr3_nt: TGTGCCAGCTTACAGGGGGCCTGGTATGGCTACACCTTC

d_call: TRBD1
clone_size: few
v_call: TRBV14
j_call: TRBJ1-1
cdr3_aa: CASSPIERGQDTEAFF
cdr3_nt: TGTGCCAGCAGCCCAATAGAAAGGGGGCAAGACACTGAAGCTTTCTTT

d_call: -
clone_size: -
v_call: TRBV27
j_call: TRBJ2-7
cdr3_aa: CASSLGADPYEQYF
cdr3_nt: TGTGCCAGCAGTTTGGGGGCAGACCCCTACGAGCAGTACTTC

d_call: -
clone_size: -
v_call: TRBV4-2
j_call: TRBJ2-5
cdr3_aa: CASSQDLRGETQYF
cdr3_nt: TGTGCCAGCAGCCAAGATCTCAGGGGAGAGACCCAGTACTTC

d_call: TRBD1
clone_size: -
v_call: TRBV5-1
j_call: TRBJ1-2
cdr3_aa: CASSMGQEEGYTF
cdr3_nt: TGCGCCAGCAGTATGGGACAGGAAGAGGGCTACACCTTC

d_call: -
clone_size: -
v_call: TRBV7-9
j_call: TRBJ2-1
cdr3_aa: CASSLLDEQFF
cdr3_nt: TGTGCCAGCAGCTTACTTGATGAGCAGTTCTTC

d_call: -
clone_size: -
v_call: TRBV7-8
j_call: TRBJ1-2
cdr3_aa: CASSTGPQDYGYTF
cdr3_nt: TGTGCCAGCAGTACAGGGCCTCAAGACTATGGCTACACCTTC

d_call: TRBD1
clone_size: -
v_call: TRBV10-1
j_call: TRBJ1-1
cdr3_aa: CASRTGLNTEAFF
cdr3_nt: TGCGCCAGCAGGACAGGGTTGAACACTGAAGCTTTCTTT

d_call: TRBD1
clone_size: -
v_call: TRBV5-4
j_call: TRBJ1-2
cdr3_aa: CASSQGGAYYGYTF
cdr3_nt: TGTGCCAGCAGCCAAGGGGGCGCTTACTATGGCTACACCTTC

d_call: -
clone_size: few
v_call: TRBV5-1
j_call: TRBJ2-1
cdr3_aa: CASSLEQGQANEQFF
cdr3_nt: TGCGCCAGCAGCTTGGAACAGGGACAAGCGAATGAGCAGTTCTTC

d_call: TRBD1
clone_size: -
v_call: TRBV19
j_call: TRBJ1-1
cdr3_aa: CASSIEGDREAFF
cdr3_nt: TGTGCCAGTAGTATAGAAGGGGACAGGGAAGCTTTCTTT

d_call: TRBD1
clone_size: -
v_call: TRBV5-1
j_call: TRBJ2-5
cdr3_aa: CASSTGQGSEETQYF
cdr3_nt: TGCGCCAGCAGCACGGGACAGGGGAGTGAAGAGACCCAGTACTTC

d_call: -
clone_size: few
v_call: TRBV15
j_call: TRBJ1-5
cdr3_aa: CATSRDLGRVFAGQPQHF
cdr3_nt: TGTGCCACCAGCAGAGATTTAGGCAGGGTATTTGCAGGTCAGCCCCAGCATTTT

d_call: -
clone_size: -
v_call: TRBV7-9
j_call: TRBJ2-7
cdr3_aa: CASSLGGDEQYF
cdr3_nt: TGTGCCAGCAGCTTAGGGGGCGACGAGCAGTACTTC

d_call: TRBD1
clone_size: -
v_call: TRBV6-6
j_call: TRBJ2-7
cdr3_aa: CASSYPGQGYYEQYF
cdr3_nt: TGTGCCAGCAGTTATCCTGGACAGGGGTACTACGAGCAGTACTTC

d_call: TRBD1
clone_size: -
v_call: TRBV28
j_call: TRBJ1-1
cdr3_aa: CASSPPDRVGTEAFF
cdr3_nt: TGTGCCAGCAGTCCTCCGGACAGGGTCGGCACTGAAGCTTTCTTT

d_call: -
clone_size: -
v_call: TRBV5-1
j_call: TRBJ1-1
cdr3_aa: CASSLGGRTNTEAFF
cdr3_nt: TGCGCCAGCAGCTTGGGAGGCCGGACAAACACTGAAGCTTTCTTT

d_call: TRBD1
clone_size: -
v_call: TRBV27
j_call: TRBJ2-5
cdr3_aa: CASSLTGWETQYF
cdr3_nt: TGTGCCAGCAGTCTGACAGGGTGGGAGACCCAGTACTTC

d_call: -
clone_size: few
v_call: TRBV6-1
j_call: TRBJ2-7
cdr3_aa: CASSEADRIAYEQYF
cdr3_nt: TGTGCCAGCAGTGAAGCTGACAGGATCGCCTACGAGCAGTACTTC

d_call: -
clone_size: -
v_call: TRBV10-3
j_call: TRBJ2-7
cdr3_aa: CAISDAREQYF
cdr3_nt: TGTGCCATCAGTGACGCTCGGGAGCAGTACTTC

d_call: -
clone_size: -
v_call: TRBV5-1
j_call: TRBJ1-1
cdr3_aa: CASSLVQDTWAEAFF
cdr3_nt: TGCGCCAGCAGCTTGGTGCAGGATACCTGGGCTGAAGCTTTCTTT

d_call: -
clone_size: -
v_call: TRBV2
j_call: TRBJ1-4
cdr3_aa: CASNQDSLGKLFF
cdr3_nt: TGTGCCAGCAACCAGGACAGCCTAGGAAAACTGTTTTTT

d_call: -
clone_size: few
v_call: TRBV7-9
j_call: TRBJ1-1
cdr3_aa: CASSPRRAKEAFF
cdr3_nt: TGTGCCAGCAGCCCCAGGAGGGCGAAAGAAGCTTTCTTT

d_call: -
clone_size: -
v_call: TRBV19
j_call: TRBJ1-1
cdr3_aa: CASSISMNTEAFF
cdr3_nt: TGTGCCAGTAGTATATCCATGAACACTGAAGCTTTCTTT

d_call: TRBD1
clone_size: -
v_call: TRBV30
j_call: TRBJ2-7
cdr3_aa: CAWRNPGTGYPDQYEQYF
cdr3_nt: TGTGCCTGGAGAAACCCCGGGACAGGCTACCCGGATCAATACGAGCAGTACTTC

d_call: -
clone_size: -
v_call: TRBV7-7
j_call: TRBJ2-1
cdr3_aa: CASSLGSPNEQFF
cdr3_nt: TGTGCTAGCAGCTTGGGCAGTCCCAATGAGCAGTTCTTC

d_call: TRBD2
clone_size: -
v_call: TRBV29-1
j_call: TRBJ2-7
cdr3_aa: CSVVASGRGYEQYF
cdr3_nt: TGCAGCGTTGTGGCTAGCGGGAGGGGCTACGAGCAGTACTTC

d_call: TRBD1
clone_size: -
v_call: TRBV19
j_call: TRBJ1-5
cdr3_aa: CASSRDRGTQPQHF
cdr3_nt: TGTGCCAGTAGCCGGGACAGGGGCACTCAGCCCCAGCATTTT

d_call: TRBD2
clone_size: few
v_call: TRBV10-3
j_call: TRBJ2-7
cdr3_aa: CAISGLGLAYEQYF
cdr3_nt: TGTGCCATCAGTGGTTTGGGACTAGCCTACGAGCAGTACTTC

d_call: -
clone_size: -
v_call: TRBV5-4
j_call: TRBJ1-1
cdr3_aa: CASSSTVNTEAFF
cdr3_nt: TGTGCCAGCAGCTCAACGGTGAACACTGAAGCTTTCTTT

d_call: -
clone_size: -
v_call: TRBV6-5
j_call: TRBJ2-7
cdr3_aa: CASSYSAGLRPYEQYF
cdr3_nt: TGTGCCAGCAGTTACTCTGCGGGACTTAGACCCTACGAGCAGTACTTC

d_call: -
clone_size: -
v_call: TRBV5-1
j_call: TRBJ2-5
cdr3_aa: CASSRGHQGETQYF
cdr3_nt: TGCGCCAGCAGCCGGGGACATCAGGGGGAGACCCAGTACTTC

d_call: -
clone_size: -
v_call: TRBV20-1
j_call: TRBJ1-1
cdr3_aa: CSARRNTEAFF
cdr3_nt: TGCAGTGCTCGCAGGAACACTGAAGCTTTCTTT

d_call: -
clone_size: -
v_call: TRBV5-4
j_call: TRBJ1-1
cdr3_aa: CASSLLRDSVAFF
cdr3_nt: TGTGCCAGCAGCTTGCTGCGGGATTCTGTTGCTTTCTTT

d_call: TRBD1
clone_size: -
v_call: TRBV5-1
j_call: TRBJ2-4
cdr3_aa: CASSEGAGYIQYF
cdr3_nt: TGCGCCAGCAGTGAGGGGGCCGGGTACATTCAGTACTTC

d_call: -
clone_size: once
v_call: TRBV5-1
j_call: TRBJ2-2
cdr3_aa: CASSLAGYIGELFF
cdr3_nt: TGCGCCAGCAGCTTGGCAGGGTATATTGGGGAGCTGTTTTTT